This T cell receptor beta chain was recovered during a study of blood T cell repertoires in COVID-19. Study-level background: Italy, Spain and the United States were the sources of the convalescent and acute COVID-19 samples. The cDNA or gDNA used as material had been derived from T cells, B-cell-depleted T cells, or PBMCs.

In germline, CDR1 is LNHDA, CDR2 SQIVND (reference sequence). V gave up 4 bases and J gave up 4 bases; unmatched junction bases: 15. This CDR3 is 17 amino acids long. As originally analysed: Counts of nucleated cells, estimated from reference gene primer amplification, were obtained. Clones were sequenced by immunoSEQ multiplex PCR, and TCRdb holds only the in-frame ones, with some missing. V and J calls and clone size are those listed in that table; D and trimming were worked out from the DNA. This table has roughly 21,000 clones, roughly 90% appearing once. Material: peripheral blood. This chain joins TRBV19 and TRBJ2-7, with 8 bases aligning to TRBD2. This TCR came from a woman of 80 years or more with active or convalescent COVID-19. CDR3 DNA: TGTGCCAGTAGTAAACCCACCGCGGGGGGCGAAGCATACGAGCAGTACTTC. It is translated as CASSKPTAGGEAYEQYF.